This entry describes one T cell receptor beta chain. Its antigen is unidentified. The sample comes from a study of CXCR3-negative and CXCR3-positive naive CD8 T cells. Study in general: Each library held about 1.5 +/- 0.3 million TRB reads, 130 million to 150 million in total.

The TRB libraries of cDNA were built by UMI-labeled 5' RACE. TCRdb re-called the 5' RACE reads and shows each CDR3 protein once, DNA omitted. Seen in this sample are 150,000 or so distinct CDR3 sequences; the ten most common clones hold 0.45% to 0.55%. The CDR3 has 13 residues. The germline CDR1 and CDR2 sequences are MNHEY and SMNVEV (reference sequence). The study's findings and limits: Against CXCR3-negative naive cells, CXCR3-positive naive cells showed more hydrophobic TRB CDR3s. Upon cryopreservation, CXCR3 expression partially decreased, and most assays used fresh PBMCs.

The sequence came from a human donor in good health. Some clones in this sample may be carry-over from other donors' samples. The sequenced sample consisted of naive CXCR3+ CD8+ T cells from blood. Stated subset: CD45RO-CCR7+CD27+CD95- naive CD8+ T cells expressing CXCR3 (TNR3+). The rearrangement uses TRBV27 and TRBJ2-3. The CDR3 protein is CASSLYNTDTQYF.